The 32 T cell receptor beta chains presented below share a single source sample, sequenced in a study of identical twins. One entry per CDR3 protein results from TCRdb running MiXCR on the 5' RACE reads. The data show roughly 500,000 distinct CDR3 sequences, with 22% seen just once and about 0.99% held by the top ten. This sample was also put to use in a study of T cells expressing NK-cell markers.

Sequencing was performed on CD4+ T cells sorted from blood. The receptors were gathered from a woman under 30 in good health.

This clonotype was observed a handful of times. This CDR3 is CASSTRTRSYTDTQYF. The CDR3 DNA follows: TGTGCCAGCAGCACTAGGACTAGGTCGTACACAGATACGCAGTATTTT. The gene calls are TRBV11-3 and TRBJ2-3; 7 bases line up with TRBD2. J gave up 2 bases and V 5 bases, and 10 bases lay outside the gene matches. CDR1 and CDR2 from the germline V gene are SGHNT and YENEEA. The CDR3 has 16 residues.

The chain recombines TRBV12-3 or TRBV12-4 with TRBJ1-1, with D possibly being TRBD1 (5 bases). This CDR3 is 14 amino acids long. The V end lost 8 bases, the J end lost 1 base, and 14 bases lay between the germline ends. CDR3 protein: CASRLNGQNTEAFF. The CDR3 nucleotides read TGTGCCAGCCGCCTGAACGGACAGAACACTGAAGCTTTCTTT.

This clonotype was observed a handful of times. The V gene is TRBV5-1, the J gene TRBJ2-1, with 8 bases aligning to TRBD2. The CDR3 is made up of 17 amino acids. With V trimmed by 2 bases and J by 7 bases, 14 bases remained unmatched. CDR1 is SGHRS, CDR2 YFSETQ, per germline. The CDR3 DNA reads as TGCGCCAGCAGCTTCCCCCCTTGGGCGGGAGGTAAGAATGAGCAGTTCTTC. Translating it yields CASSFPPWAGGKNEQFF.

V and J are TRBV20-1 and TRBJ2-7; no clear D. The germline V gene encodes CDR1 DFQATT and CDR2 SNEGSKA (reference sequence). This CDR3 is built from 11 residues. Between the trimmed V and J ends, which lost 3 bases and 3 bases, there was a span of 6 bases. CDR3 residues: CSASVRYEQYF. The CDR3, as DNA: TGCAGTGCTAGTGTCCGCTACGAGCAGTACTTC.

This clonotype was seen a few times. The chain has TRBV4-1 and TRBJ2-5; 7 nucleotides align to TRBD1. The junction had 9 bases not matched to a gene; V was cut back by 0 bases and J by 5 bases. Germline assignment: CDR1 MGHRA and CDR2 YSYEKL. The CDR3 runs 16 residues. Here the CDR3 reads CASSQDRRGPRETQYF. As DNA, the CDR3 is TGCGCCAGCAGCCAAGATCGTAGGGGGCCCAGGGAGACCCAGTACTTC.

The V and J genes are TRBV20-1 and TRBJ2-3; D is perhaps TRBD2 (6 bases). Per germline, CDR1 DFQATT and CDR2 SNEGSKA (reference sequence). CDR3 length: 13 residues. V lost 2 bases, J lost 4 bases, and 10 bases lay in between. CDR3 in DNA: TGCAGTGCTAGACGGGAGCCCCCAGATACGCAGTATTTT. Its translation is CSARREPPDTQYF.

The chain joins TRBV6-1 to TRBJ2-1; 10 bases are shared with TRBD1. From germline, CDR1 is MNHNS and CDR2 SASEGT. The J segment lost 7 bases and the V segment lost 7 bases, leaving 19 bases of the junction unmatched. CDR3 length: 18 amino acids. This chain's CDR3 is CASTRTGGLALANNEQFF. DNA of the CDR3: TGTGCCAGCACCAGGACAGGGGGACTGGCTCTGGCTAATAATGAGCAGTTCTTC.

The chain is built from TRBV7-2 and TRBJ2-7; D is perhaps TRBD1 (6 bases). The V end lost 4 bases, the J end lost 3 bases, and 13 bases lay between the germline ends. The CDR3 is made up of 14 amino acids. The germline gives CDR1 SGHTA, CDR2 FQGNSA. The CDR3 DNA reads as TGTGCCAGCAGCTATCTGATGGACAGCTACGAGCAGTACTTC. It codes for CASSYLMDSYEQYF.

The chain joins TRBV20-1 to TRBJ2-7, with 9 bases identical to TRBD2. Germline V lookup: CDR1 DFQATT, CDR2 SNEGSKA (reference sequence). Germline trimming cut 5 bases from V and 5 bases from J; bases unmatched to any gene: 7. The CDR3 has 13 residues. The DNA of the CDR3 is TGCAGTGCTCTTACCGGGACTAGCAACGAGCAGTACTTC. Translation gives CSALTGTSNEQYF.

This clonotype was counted a few times. The chain combines TRBV6-1 with TRBJ2-5, with D maybe TRBD1 (8 bases). This CDR3 has 17 residues. CDR1 and CDR2 (germline): MNHNS, SASEGT. The V end lost 6 bases, the J end lost 0 bases, and 20 bases lay between the germline ends. This chain's CDR3 is CASSNRAGDRYQETQYF. The DNA for the CDR3 is TGTGCCAGCAGCAATCGGGCGGGGGACAGGTACCAAGAGACCCAGTACTTC.

V usage is TRBV5-4 and J usage is TRBJ2-7; D is unclear. The CDR3 is made up of 17 amino acids. CDR1 and CDR2 from the germline V gene are SGHNT and YYREEE (reference sequence). The V gene lost 0 bases and the J gene lost 5 bases, with 21 bases spanning the gap. CDR3: CASSLAPGRLTEHEQYF. CDR3 coding DNA: TGTGCCAGCAGCTTGGCACCGGGTCGTCTGACTGAACACGAGCAGTACTTC.

The gene calls are TRBV5-1 and TRBJ1-1; 8 bases map to TRBD1. The V segment lost 0 bases and the J segment 6 bases; nucleotides outside the gene matches: 7. This CDR3 is built from 15 residues. CDR1 and CDR2 from the germline V gene are SGHRS and YFSETQ. CDR3 in amino acids: CASSLVGQGDSEAFF. Written as DNA, the CDR3 is TGCGCCAGCAGCTTGGTCGGACAGGGTGACTCTGAAGCTTTCTTT.

This clonotype was seen a few times. This chain uses TRBV20-1 with TRBJ2-3; 7 bases are a match to TRBD1. Germline loops: CDR1 DFQATT, CDR2 SNEGSKA (reference sequence). V dropped 0 bases and J dropped 0; count of bases not matched to a gene: 6. The CDR3 is made up of 16 amino acids. CDR3 sequence reads: CSARENRGPSTDTQYF. The DNA for the CDR3 is TGCAGTGCTAGAGAAAACAGGGGACCTAGCACAGATACGCAGTATTTT.

At least ten counts were recorded for this clonotype. The DNA of the CDR3 is TGTGCCAGCAGCCAAGGCACTCTCACAGATACGCAGTATTTT. This encodes CASSQGTLTDTQYF. The chain couples TRBV4-2 to TRBJ2-3; D is uncertain. Trimming removed 1 base at V and 2 bases at J, with 7 bases between. Germline V CDR1 and CDR2: LGHNA, YNFKEQ. The CDR3 spans 14 residues.

V gene TRBV29-1 combines with J gene TRBJ2-1, with 9 bases that match TRBD2. V lost 3 bases, J lost 7 bases, and 4 bases stayed unmatched. The CDR3 consists of 13 residues. Germline V CDR1 and CDR2: SQVTM, ANQGSEA. In nucleotides, the CDR3 is TGCAGCGTTGATAGCGGGAGTGGGAATGAGCAGTTCTTC. This gives the protein CSVDSGSGNEQFF.

In this sample, this clonotype turned up many times. The rearrangement uses TRBV29-1 and TRBJ1-2; 12 bases are a match to TRBD1. Trimming cost V 6 bases and J 3 bases; bases outside gene matches: 11. This CDR3 region has 16 residues. Germline values: CDR1 SQVTM, CDR2 ANQGSEA. CDR3 protein: CSVWPGQGADYYGYTF. The CDR3 DNA sequence: TGCAGCGTCTGGCCGGGACAGGGGGCGGACTACTATGGCTACACCTTC.

About this clonotype itself: This clone may be a read error of a much larger clone one base away. The CDR3 loop is CSARSWSSYNEQFF. The DNA for the CDR3 is TGCAGTGCTAGAAGCTGGAGCTCCTACAATGAGCAGTTCTTC. V and J are TRBV20-1 and TRBJ2-1; D remains ambiguous. This CDR3 has 14 residues. V dropped 2 bases and J dropped 0 bases, with 8 bases sitting between them. In germline, CDR1 is DFQATT, CDR2 SNEGSKA (reference sequence).

This clonotype was recorded once. The chain combines TRBV7-8 with TRBJ2-5; the D gene could be TRBD1 or TRBD2 (6 bases each). Deletions cut 7 bases from V and 5 bases from J, with 26 bases between. Looked up from germline, CDR1 is SGHVS and CDR2 is FQNEAQ. CDR3 size: 17 residues. The CDR3 protein is CASTPTGAPPGWETQYF. The CDR3 DNA sequence: TGTGCCAGCACCCCAACGGGGGCCCCTCCGGGGTGGGAGACCCAGTACTTC.

This clonotype came up many times. The rearrangement links TRBV12-3 or TRBV12-4 to TRBJ2-1; 9 bases align to TRBD2. Losses at the gene ends were 8 bases for V and 2 bases for J; bases not matched to a gene: 7. The CDR3 spans 15 residues. The CDR3 loop is CASERGGGAYNEQFF. The CDR3 DNA reads TGTGCCAGCGAGAGGGGCGGGGGGGCCTACAATGAGCAGTTCTTC.

In this sample, this clonotype turned up a few times. The chain combines TRBV20-1 with TRBJ2-3, with D tentatively TRBD2 (6 bases). This CDR3 has 16 amino acids. Trimming pared 3 bases from V and 0 bases from J, leaving 16 bases between. The germline CDR1 and CDR2 sequences are DFQATT and SNEGSKA (reference sequence). CDR3 amino acids: CSASSGVWDSTDTQYF. Here the CDR3 DNA reads TGCAGTGCTAGCTCGGGGGTTTGGGACAGCACAGATACGCAGTATTTT.

This clonotype showed up just a few times. This rearrangement joins TRBV12-3 or TRBV12-4 to TRBJ1-1; a weak D match, TRBD1 (5 bases). V lost 6 bases, J lost 5 bases, and 13 bases lay in between. This CDR3 spans 13 amino acids. CDR3 bases: TGTGCCAGCAGGCAGGGCGGTGGGACTGAAGCTTTCTTT. This gives the protein CASRQGGGTEAFF.

This clonotype has just a few counts. The rearrangement links TRBV5-6 to TRBJ2-6; D is undetermined. The V and J ends lost 1 base and 0 bases respectively, with 2 bases between them. Germline V gives CDR1 SGHDT, CDR2 YYEEEE. The CDR3 spans 14 residues. This CDR3 reads CASSLPSGANVLTF. CDR3 bases: TGTGCCAGCAGCTTGCCCTCTGGGGCCAACGTCCTGACTTTC.

J is TRBJ2-2 and V is TRBV6-5; no definite D call. Germline V gene sequence: CDR1 MNHEY, CDR2 SVGAGI. The CDR3 is made up of 12 amino acids. Trimming removed 0 bases from V and 7 bases from J, with 3 bases in between. The CDR3 region has the DNA TGTGCCAGCAGTTACTCAGGCGGGGAGCTGTTTTTT. Translated: CASSYSGGELFF.

This clonotype was seen only once. V and J are TRBV7-9 and TRBJ2-6; 7 bases agree with TRBD1. The CDR3 has 17 residues. The V gene end was trimmed by 3 bases and the J gene end by 0 bases; junction bases not matched to a gene: 5. CDR1 is SEHNR and CDR2 is FQNEAQ in the germline V gene (reference sequence). CDR3 nucleotide sequence: TGTGCCAGCAGCTTGGGACAGATGAGCTCTGGGGCCAACGTCCTGACTTTC. The encoded protein is CASSLGQMSSGANVLTF.

This clonotype was counted between two and nine times. The chain couples TRBV20-1 to TRBJ1-2; tentatively, D is TRBD1 (6 bases). Trimming took off 1 base at V and 2 bases at J, with 14 bases between the two ends. Germline-derived CDR1 and CDR2 are DFQATT and SNEGSKA (reference sequence). The CDR3 runs to 15 residues. CDR3 amino acids: CSARAWTAENYGYTF. In nucleotides, the CDR3 is TGCAGTGCTAGAGCCTGGACAGCGGAGAACTATGGCTACACCTTC.

This clonotype occurred a few times. The genes are TRBV6-6 and TRBJ2-1; D is unresolved. The V end lost 3 bases, the J end lost 5 bases, and 8 bases lay between the germline ends. The CDR3 has 13 residues. Germline CDR1 MNHNY, CDR2 SVGAGI (reference sequence). The CDR3 coding sequence is TGTGCCAGCAGTTATATAGAAAACAATGAGCAGTTCTTC. Translated: CASSYIENNEQFF.

This chain uses TRBV4-3 with TRBJ1-2, with D unclear. V was pared by 0 bases and J by 8 bases, with 16 bases between. The V gene's germline CDR1 is LGHNA and CDR2 YSLEER. The CDR3 totals 15 residues. The CDR3 region has the DNA TGCGCCAGCAGCCAAGATCTGGCCTATCGAGAGGGCTACACCTTC. As protein: CASSQDLAYREGYTF.

In this sample, this clonotype turned up a few times. The chain has TRBV6-1 and TRBJ1-2; no clear D. V lost 3 bases to trimming and J lost 1 base, with 9 bases between them. The CDR3 is 14 amino acids. Germline-derived CDR1 and CDR2 are MNHNS and SASEGT. In DNA, the CDR3 is TGTGCCAGCAGTGACATAGGCGTTAACTATGGCTACACCTTC. Protein: CASSDIGVNYGYTF.

This clonotype was observed a few times. This chain links TRBV7-9 with TRBJ2-3; 10 nucleotides agree with TRBD2. CDR3 length equals 15 residues. The J segment lost 4 bases and the V segment lost 7 bases, leaving 8 bases of the junction unmatched. Germline CDR1 is SEHNR and CDR2 is FQNEAQ (reference sequence). CDR3: CASTIASGGADTQYF. CDR3 DNA sequence: TGTGCCAGCACCATCGCCAGCGGGGGGGCAGATACGCAGTATTTT.

The chain couples TRBV4-1 to TRBJ2-2, with D possibly matching TRBD2 (5 bases). The CDR3 has 13 amino acids. Germline V gene sequence: CDR1 MGHRA, CDR2 YSYEKL. Trimming removed 4 bases at V and 6 bases at J, with 9 bases between. The CDR3 sequence: CASSLRGSGELFF. The CDR3 nucleotides are TGCGCCAGCAGCCTTCGGGGTTCCGGGGAGCTGTTTTTT.

V gene TRBV10-3 combines with J gene TRBJ2-1; TRBD2 might be the D (5 bases). CDR1 and CDR2 (germline): ENHRY, SYGVKD. CDR3 length equals 11 residues. V was trimmed by 6 bases and J by 7 bases, leaving 7 bases between them. The CDR3 loop reads CAIRDSNEQFF. CDR3 coding DNA: TGTGCCATCAGGGACTCAAATGAGCAGTTCTTC.

Only a few counts were recorded for this clonotype. The rearrangement uses TRBV4-3 and TRBJ1-2; D not resolved. This CDR3 region has 14 residues. Germline-derived CDR1 and CDR2 are LGHNA and YSLEER. V lost 3 bases to trimming and J lost 4 bases, with 12 bases between them. The CDR3 coding sequence is TGCGCCAGCAGCCAGCAAGTGATCGGCTATGGCTACACCTTC. Translated: CASSQQVIGYGYTF.